Following are 3 T cell receptor beta chains from one sample sequenced in a study of OX40 agonist ivuxolimab in advanced cancers. Only in-frame clones appear in the TCRdb table, and some are missing; sequencing was by immunoSEQ multiplex PCR. This table has 70,000 or so clones, 70% to 90% appearing once. The sample in question was CD4+ or CD8+ T cells sorted from blood, obtained in a trial of the OX40 agonist ivuxolimab. The receptors were sampled from an adult with an advanced solid tumor such as melanoma, head and neck, liver or kidney cancer.

The chain is built from TRBV7-9 and TRBJ2-5; 7 positions match TRBD2. CDR3 length equals 18 residues. V trimming: 0 bases; J trimming: 8 bases; junction bases outside the gene matches: 18. Germline values: CDR1 SEHNR, CDR2 FQNEAQ (reference sequence). CDR3 coding DNA: TGTGCCAGCAGCTTAGCCCCCCTACAGTTTGGACTAGTCTCTACCCAGTACTTC. Protein product: CASSLAPLQFGLVSTQYF.

The genes are TRBV7-6 and TRBJ2-7, with 9 bases aligning to TRBD2. Germline loops: CDR1 SGHVS, CDR2 FNYEAQ. The CDR3 covers 15 residues. Trimming at V came to 5 bases and at J to 6 bases, leaving 11 bases not matched to a gene. This CDR3 reads CASSPSPGLASEQYF. In DNA form, the CDR3 reads TGTGCCAGCAGCCCAAGTCCGGGACTAGCTTCCGAGCAGTACTTC.

The chain is built from TRBV11-2 and TRBJ2-1; D unclear. The CDR3 contains 14 residues. CDR1 is SGHAT, CDR2 FQNNGV, per germline. V was trimmed by 2 bases and J by 2 bases, leaving 7 bases between them. CDR3 loop: CASSLNLPYNEQFF. In DNA form, the CDR3 reads TGTGCCAGCAGCTTAAATCTACCCTACAATGAGCAGTTCTTC. The complete variable domain, with remaining parts taken from reference TRBV11-2 and TRBJ2-1, reads EAGVAQSPRYKIIEKRQSVAFWCNPISGHATLYWYQQILGQGPKLLIQFQNNGVVDDSQLPKDRFSAERLKGVDSTLKIQPAKLEDSAVYLCASSLNLPYNEQFFGPGTRLTVL.